These 3 T cell receptor beta chains originate from one sample sequenced in a study of T cells in Graves' hyperthyroidism and ophthalmopathy (dated by TCRdb to between 2018 and 2021). The method behind the library was multiplex PCR. The run used an Illumina HiSeq 2000. The TCR beta CDR3 regions were amplified from the RNA transcripts. The first round of RT-PCR for the TCR CDR3 was performed with the HTBI primer set and the Qiagen OneStep RT-PCR kit. TCRdb reworked the public reads: Q25 trimming with fastp, MiXCR clone assembly, productive beta chains retained. Under each unique CDR3 protein, matching rows form one entry showing the most common genes and DNA. The table for this sample lists over 250,000 distinct CDR3 sequences; roughly an eighth of them were counted only once. The ten largest clonotypes hold 30% to 40% of the sample. The sequenced sample was blood. These receptors were taken from a middle-aged woman with Graves' ophthalmopathy.

This clonotype was seen at least ten times. The rearrangement uses TRBV7-8 and TRBJ1-5; D possibly corresponds to TRBD1 (5 bases). V lost 5 bases and J lost 7, with 18 bases in between. Looked up from germline, CDR1 is SGHVS and CDR2 is FQNEAQ. This CDR3 region has 15 residues. This chain's CDR3 is CASSASWGTSQPQHF. CDR3 bases: TGTGCCAGCAGCGCCAGCTGGGGGACGTCCCAGCCCCAGCATTTT.

The chain employs TRBV20-1 and TRBJ2-1, with D possibly called TRBD1 or TRBD2 (5 bases each). The V gene's germline CDR1 is DFQATT and CDR2 SNEGSKA (reference sequence). The V end lost 3 bases, the J end lost 14 bases, and 17 bases lay between the germline ends. This CDR3 has 12 residues. The CDR3 DNA sequence: TGCAGTGCTAGGGGGGAACTACCCCAGGAGTTCTTC. Translating gives CSARGELPQEFF.

Here the CDR3 DNA reads TGCGCCAGCAGCCCCATAGCGGGCTCCTACAATGAGCAGTTCTTC. It codes for CASSPIAGSYNEQFF. The chain recombines TRBV5-1 with TRBJ2-1, with TRBD2 matching 7 bases. Germline CDR1 and CDR2: SGHRS and YFSETQ. The V and J ends lost 4 bases and 0 bases, in that order; junction bases with no gene match: 4. The CDR3 spans 15 residues. The whole variable domain, remainder taken from reference TRBV5-1 and TRBJ2-1, is KAGVTQTPRYLIKTRGQQVTLSCSPISGHRSVSWYQQTPGQGLQFLFEYFSETQRNKGNFPGRFSGRQFSNSRSEMNVSTLELGDSALYLCASSPIAGSYNEQFFGPGTRLTVL.